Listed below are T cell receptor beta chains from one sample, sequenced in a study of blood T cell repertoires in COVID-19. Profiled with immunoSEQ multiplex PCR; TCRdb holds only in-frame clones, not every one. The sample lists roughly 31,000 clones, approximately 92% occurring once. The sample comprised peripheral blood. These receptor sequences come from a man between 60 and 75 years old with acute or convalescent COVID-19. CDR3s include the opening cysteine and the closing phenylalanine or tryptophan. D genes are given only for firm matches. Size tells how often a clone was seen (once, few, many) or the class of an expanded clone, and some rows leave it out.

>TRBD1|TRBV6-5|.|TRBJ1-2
TGTGCCAGCAGTTACGACAGGGGGCTTGTCTACACCTTC
CASSYDRGLVYTF
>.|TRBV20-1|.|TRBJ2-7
TGCAGTGCTGGGGACAACTACGAGCAGTACTTC
CSAGDNYEQYF
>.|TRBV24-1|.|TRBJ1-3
TGTGCCACCAGCACAGGGTTGGGAAACACCATATATTTT
CATSTGLGNTIYF
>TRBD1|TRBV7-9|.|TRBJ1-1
TGTGCCAGCAGCCATGAGACAGGGGAAGCTTTCTTT
CASSHETGEAFF
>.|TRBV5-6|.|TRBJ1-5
TGTGCCAGCAGCTCCGACAGTTTCAACCGTATCAATCAGCCCCAGCATTTT
CASSSDSFNRINQPQHF
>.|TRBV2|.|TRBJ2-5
TGTGCCAGCAGGAGATCCGCGACAGGACAAGAGACCCAGTACTTC
CASRRSATGQETQYF
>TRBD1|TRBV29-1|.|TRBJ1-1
TGCAGCGTTGATGGACAGGGTGGCACTGAAGCTTTCTTT
CSVDGQGGTEAFF
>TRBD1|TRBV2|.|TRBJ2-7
TGTGCCAGCAGTGAAGACGGGACAGGGGGCGCGGTTCGGCAGTACTTC
CASSEDGTGGAVRQYF
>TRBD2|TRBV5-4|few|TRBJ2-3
TGTGCCAGCAGCTTGGGACTAGCGGGGAGCACAGATACGCAGTATTTT
CASSLGLAGSTDTQYF
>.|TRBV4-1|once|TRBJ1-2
TGCGCCAGCAGCCAAGAACAGTCTACTCGCTTCTATGGCTACACCTTC
CASSQEQSTRFYGYTF
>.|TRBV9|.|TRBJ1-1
TGTGCCAGCAGCGTAGCCCCCGTCGAGGGGAACACTGAAGCTTTCTTT
CASSVAPVEGNTEAFF
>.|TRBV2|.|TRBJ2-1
TGTGCCAGAGGAGTCGGGGGAGAGCAGTTCTTC
CARGVGGEQFF
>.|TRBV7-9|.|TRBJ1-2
TGTGCCAGCAGCTTAGCGCTAACGCAGGGTAACTATGGCTACACCTTC
CASSLALTQGNYGYTF
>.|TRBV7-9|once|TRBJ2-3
TGTGCCAGCAGCCTCCGGGACTCTCGAAGCACAGATACGCAGTATTTT
CASSLRDSRSTDTQYF
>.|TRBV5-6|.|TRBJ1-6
TGTGCCAGCAGATCCCGGGACAAGCTCTATTCACCCCTCCACTTT
CASRSRDKLYSPLHF
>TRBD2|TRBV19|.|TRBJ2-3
TGTGCCAGTGGCGGGAGAAACACAGATACGCAGTATTTT
CASGGRNTDTQYF
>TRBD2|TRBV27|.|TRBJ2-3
TGTGCCAGCAGCTGGGCTAGCGGGAGGGGGGCAGATACGCAGTATTTT
CASSWASGRGADTQYF
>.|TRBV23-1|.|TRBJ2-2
TGCGCCAGCAGTCGTGGGCCTCCCGGGGAGCTGTTTTTT
CASSRGPPGELFF
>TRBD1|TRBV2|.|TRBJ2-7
TGTGCCAGCAGCCAGACAGGGGACGAGCAGTACTTC
CASSQTGDEQYF
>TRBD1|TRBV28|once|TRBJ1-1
TGTGCCACCTCTGAACAGGGGCCCAACACTGAAGCTTTCTTT
CATSEQGPNTEAFF
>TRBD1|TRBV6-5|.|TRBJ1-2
TGTGCCAGCAGACCGGGACAGGGGAAGGGCTACACCTTC
CASRPGQGKGYTF
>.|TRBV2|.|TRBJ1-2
TGTGCCAGCAATCTTCGTCCGGAATTGGGAGGGTATGGCTACACCTTC
CASNLRPELGGYGYTF
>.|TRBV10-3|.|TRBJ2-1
TGTGCCATCAGTGAGTCCAGTTATGGGCAACCTAACAATGAGCAGTTCTTC
CAISESSYGQPNNEQFF
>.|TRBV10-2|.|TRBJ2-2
TGCGCCAGCAGTATCCGGACAGCCACCGGGGAGCTGTTTTTT
CASSIRTATGELFF
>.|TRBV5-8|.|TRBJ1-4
TGTGCCAGCAGCTTGGGCGCCGTCGGGGGGAAGGCAACTAATGAAAAACTGTTTTTT
CASSLGAVGGKATNEKLFF
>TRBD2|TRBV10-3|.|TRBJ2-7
TGTGCCATCAGTCGGACTAGCGGGAGGACTACCTACGAGCAGTACTTC
CAISRTSGRTTYEQYF
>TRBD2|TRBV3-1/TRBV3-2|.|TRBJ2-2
TGTGCCAGCAGCCAAGATCATCCTAGCGGGGGTACGAACACCGGGGAGCTGTTTTTT
CASSQDHPSGGTNTGELFF
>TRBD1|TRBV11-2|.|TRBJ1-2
TGTGCCAGCAGCCCCACCGGGACAGGGAATGGCTACACCTTC
CASSPTGTGNGYTF
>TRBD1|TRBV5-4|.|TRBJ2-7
TGTGCCAGCAGCCGTGGGGCAGGGGGCAGGACCTACGAGCAGTACTTC
CASSRGAGGRTYEQYF
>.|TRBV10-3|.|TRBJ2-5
TGTGCCATCAGTGAGCCGGGTACAGGGTTTGGGGAGACCCAGTACTTC
CAISEPGTGFGETQYF
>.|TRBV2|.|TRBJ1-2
TGTGCCAGCAGCAGCAGGGCCCATGATGGCTACACCTTC
CASSSRAHDGYTF
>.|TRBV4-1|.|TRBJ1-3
TGCGCCAGCAGCCAAAGGGGTTCTGGAAACACCATATATTTT
CASSQRGSGNTIYF
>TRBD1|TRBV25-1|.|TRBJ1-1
TGTGCCAGCAGGAACGACAGGGTTTTAGCGGGAGGGACTGAAGCTTTCTTT
CASRNDRVLAGGTEAFF
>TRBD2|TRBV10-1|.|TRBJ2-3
TGCGCCAGCAGTTTGGGGACTAGCGGGAGAAGGACAGATACGCAGTATTTT
CASSLGTSGRRTDTQYF
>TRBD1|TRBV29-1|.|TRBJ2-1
TGCAGCTCACGGGACAGGGGCTACAATGAGCAGTTCTTC
CSSRDRGYNEQFF
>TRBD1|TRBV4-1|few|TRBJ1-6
TGCGCCAGCAGCCAAGATAGGGCGAGGACAGGGGGCTATAATTCACCCCTCCACTTT
CASSQDRARTGGYNSPLHF
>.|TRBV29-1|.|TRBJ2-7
TGCAGCGTTGAAGCGGAGAGTTCCTACGAGCAGTACTTC
CSVEAESSYEQYF
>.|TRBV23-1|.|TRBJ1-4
TGCGCCAGCAAAGGGGCGGGGGGGGATGAAAAACTGTTTTTT
CASKGAGGDEKLFF
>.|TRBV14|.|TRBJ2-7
TGTGCCAGCAGCCAGTACGGACACTACGAGCAGTACTTC
CASSQYGHYEQYF
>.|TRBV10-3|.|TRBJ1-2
TGTGCCATCAGATCGAGAATGACGACTCTGAACTATGGCTACACCTTC
CAIRSRMTTLNYGYTF
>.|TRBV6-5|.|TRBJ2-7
TGTGCCAGCAGTTACCCTGGCAGCTACGAGCAGTACTTC
CASSYPGSYEQYF